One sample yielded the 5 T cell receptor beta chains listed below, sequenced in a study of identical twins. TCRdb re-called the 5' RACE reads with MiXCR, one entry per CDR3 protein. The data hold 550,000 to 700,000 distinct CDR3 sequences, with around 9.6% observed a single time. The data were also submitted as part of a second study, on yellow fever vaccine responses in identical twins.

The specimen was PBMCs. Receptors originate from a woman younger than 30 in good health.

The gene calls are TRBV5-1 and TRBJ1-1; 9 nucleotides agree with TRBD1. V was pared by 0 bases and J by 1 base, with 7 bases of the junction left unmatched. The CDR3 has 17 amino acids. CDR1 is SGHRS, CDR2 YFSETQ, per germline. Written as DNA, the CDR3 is TGCGCCAGCAGCTTGGCACAGGGGGCCGTCCGGAACACTGAAGCTTTCTTT. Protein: CASSLAQGAVRNTEAFF.

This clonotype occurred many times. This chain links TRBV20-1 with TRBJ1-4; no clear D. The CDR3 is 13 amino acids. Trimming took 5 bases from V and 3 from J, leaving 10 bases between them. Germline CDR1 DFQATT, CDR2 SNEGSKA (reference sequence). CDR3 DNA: TGCAGTGCTCCGAGCAGCTCTAATGAAAAACTGTTTTTT. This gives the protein CSAPSSSNEKLFF.

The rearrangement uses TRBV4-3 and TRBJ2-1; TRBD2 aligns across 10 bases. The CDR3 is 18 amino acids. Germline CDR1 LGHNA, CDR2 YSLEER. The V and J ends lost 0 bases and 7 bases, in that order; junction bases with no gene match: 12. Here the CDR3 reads CASSQDEPPSSGRNEQFF. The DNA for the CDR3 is TGCGCCAGCAGCCAAGATGAGCCGCCGTCTAGCGGGAGAAATGAGCAGTTCTTC.

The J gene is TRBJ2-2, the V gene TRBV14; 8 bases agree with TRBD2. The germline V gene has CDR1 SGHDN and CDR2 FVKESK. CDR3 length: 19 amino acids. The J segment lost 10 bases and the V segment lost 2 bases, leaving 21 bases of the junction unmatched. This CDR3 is CASSQLNAGGLGMLKELFF. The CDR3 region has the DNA TGTGCCAGCAGCCAACTAAACGCGGGAGGCCTCGGGATGTTGAAGGAGCTGTTTTTT.

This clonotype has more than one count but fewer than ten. CDR3 in DNA: TGCGCCAGCAGCCAAGATTGGTCACTAGCGGTGCACAATGAGCAGTTCTTC. Amino acid sequence: CASSQDWSLAVHNEQFF. This chain links TRBV4-3 with TRBJ2-1, with TRBD2 matching over 8 bases. This CDR3 has 17 residues. Germline V gives CDR1 LGHNA, CDR2 YSLEER. Losses at the gene ends were 0 bases for V and 5 bases for J; bases not matched to a gene: 9.